What follows are 24 T cell receptor beta chains derived from one specimen sequenced in a study of immune heterogeneity within non-small cell lung tumors. A first 10-cycle multiplex round used 32 V-gene and 13 J-gene primers on TCR beta CDR3. Using its own MiXCR run on the multiplex PCR reads, TCRdb lists one record per CDR3 protein. The data hold more than 14,000 distinct CDR3 sequences, with around 27% observed a single time. With approximately 650 ng used per sample, the template was genomic DNA from bulk tumor. During surgery, several far-apart biopsies were obtained from every primary tumor. These patients got curative surgery after being newly diagnosed with untreated non-small cell lung cancer. The sequencing sample was made of lung tumor tissue. The receptor set was obtained from a man between 40 and 49 years old with non-small cell lung cancer.

This clonotype has ten or more counts. This rearrangement joins TRBV7-2 to TRBJ1-5; perhaps TRBD1 as D (5 bases). Per the germline V gene, CDR1 is SGHTA and CDR2 is FQGNSA. This CDR3 spans 13 amino acids. The V end was cut by 5 bases, the J end by 5 bases, with 10 bases between. CDR3 amino acids: CASSRTRDQPQHF. CDR3 coding DNA: TGTGCCAGCAGCCGGACAAGGGATCAGCCCCAGCATTTT.

Remarks on this clonotype: This may be a read error, as it is one base from a much larger clone. A read error is likely, as this CDR3 ends without the conserved phenylalanine or tryptophan. The gene calls are TRBV4-1 and TRBJ2-7, with 7 bases that match TRBD1. This CDR3 comprises 15 residues. Losses at the gene ends were 1 base for V and 7 bases for J; bases not matched to a gene: 10. CDR1 is MGHRA and CDR2 is YSYEKL in the germline V gene. This chain's CDR3 is CASSQVVQGLGEQYL. As DNA, the CDR3 is TGCGCCAGCAGCCAAGTTGTACAGGGGCTGGGGGAGCAGTACCTC.

This sequence joins TRBV20-1 and TRBJ2-3; 11 bases agree with TRBD2. This CDR3 contains 17 residues. The germline V gene encodes CDR1 DFQATT and CDR2 SNEGSKA (reference sequence). The V segment lost 5 bases and the J segment 0 bases; nucleotides outside the gene matches: 10. The DNA for the CDR3 is TGCAGTGCTCTCGGGACTAGCGGACACCCGAGCACAGATACGCAGTATTTT. This encodes CSALGTSGHPSTDTQYF.

This clonotype was counted ten times or more. V gene TRBV2 combines with J gene TRBJ1-5; possible D gene TRBD1, 5 bases. Germline lookup yields CDR1 SNHLY and CDR2 FYNNEI. CDR3 size: 16 residues. V shed 6 bases and J shed 2 bases, with 17 bases lying between them. The CDR3 nucleotides are TGTGCCAGCAGCTTAGACAGTGCCCTCCGCAATCAGCCCCAGCATTTT. It translates to CASSLDSALRNQPQHF.

In its sample, this clonotype was seen many times. The rearrangement uses TRBV4-2 and TRBJ2-3; 7 nucleotides match TRBD2. Per the germline V gene, CDR1 is LGHNA and CDR2 is YNFKEQ. The ends lost 1 base at V and 1 base at J; junction bases unmatched: 8. The CDR3 length is 17 residues. In DNA, the CDR3 is TGTGCCAGCAGCCAAGGGCGAGCGGGGTTGGGCACAGATACGCAGTATTTT. Its translation: CASSQGRAGLGTDTQYF.

The chain has TRBV20-1 and TRBJ1-2, with D tentatively TRBD1 (5 bases). CDR1 and CDR2 from the germline V gene are DFQATT and SNEGSKA (reference sequence). The length of the CDR3 is 15 residues. The ends were cut back, 1 base at V and 2 bases at J, with 14 bases in the middle. The CDR3 loop reads CSARVQGSLNYGYTF. CDR3 DNA sequence: TGCAGTGCTAGAGTTCAGGGCAGTTTGAACTATGGCTACACCTTC.

This clonotype was observed at least ten times. CDR3 nucleotides: TGTGCCAGCAGTTACCTCTTGAATGAGCAGTTCTTC. Translated: CASSYLLNEQFF. V is TRBV6-2 or TRBV6-3 and J is TRBJ2-1; no firm D call. This CDR3 has 12 amino acids. Germline CDR1 reads MNHEY; CDR2 reads SVGEGT. Trimming pared 2 bases from V and 7 bases from J, leaving 6 bases between.

This clonotype was seen once. The chain carries TRBV20-1 and TRBJ2-5; TRBD2 matches 8 bases. Germline V CDR1 and CDR2: DFQATT, SNEGSKA (reference sequence). The CDR3 sequence is 17 residues long. After removal of 2 bases from V and 3 bases from J, the junction contained 14 bases not matched to a gene. As DNA, the CDR3 is TGCAGTGCTAGATTAGGGACTAGAGGGATTGGAAAAGAGACCCAGTACTTC. Translation gives CSARLGTRGIGKETQYF.

Many counts were recorded for this clonotype. The chain is built from TRBV6-1 and TRBJ1-2; D is uncertain. CDR3 length: 12 amino acids. V was cut by 1 base and J by 8 bases, with 8 bases left in between. Germline V gene data show CDR1 as MNHNS and CDR2 as SASEGT. In DNA form, the CDR3 reads TGTGCCAGCAGTGAAGTAAGGACGGGCTACACCTTC. Its translation is CASSEVRTGYTF.

A note on this clonotype: This clone may be a read error of a much larger clone one base away. The chain has TRBV29-1 and TRBJ1-2; 8 nucleotides match TRBD1. Per germline, CDR1 SQVTM and CDR2 ANQGSEA. With V trimmed by 3 bases and J by 8 bases, 11 bases remained unmatched. The CDR3 totals 14 residues. CDR3 amino acids: CSVDDWQGARGYTF. CDR3 in DNA: TGCAGCGTTGATGATTGGCAGGGGGCTCGAGGCTACACCTTC.

This clonotype has at least ten counts. The rearrangement joins TRBV7-9 to TRBJ1-1, with TRBD1 identical over 9 bases. The germline V gene encodes CDR1 SEHNR and CDR2 FQNEAQ (reference sequence). The CDR3 sequence is 13 residues long. CDR3: CATDRGFNTEAFF. As DNA, the CDR3 is TGTGCTACGGACAGGGGCTTCAACACTGAAGCTTTCTTT.

This clonotype was found a few times. A single base separates this from a much larger clone, so it may be a read error. The chain recombines TRBV6-2 or TRBV6-3 with TRBJ1-6; a possible D gene is TRBD1 (5 bases). This CDR3 spans 12 amino acids. CDR1 and CDR2 from the germline V gene are MNHEY and SVGEGT. Trimming removed 4 bases at V and 9 bases at J, with 7 bases between. CDR3 bases: TGTGCCAGCAGTTCAGGGAGTTCACCCCTCCACTTT. Its translation is CASSSGSSPLHF.

By share of the sample, this clonotype is medium-sized. The DNA for the CDR3 is TGTGCCAGCAGCCGGACTAGCGGGAGGACCCCAGGCTCCTACGAGCAGTACTTC. As protein: CASSRTSGRTPGSYEQYF. The V call is TRBV6-1, the J call TRBJ2-7; 14 bases align to TRBD2. The V and J ends lost 6 bases and 0 bases, in that order; junction bases with no gene match: 10. Germline values: CDR1 MNHNS, CDR2 SASEGT. This CDR3 has 18 amino acids.

This sequence joins TRBV28 and TRBJ2-4; D assignment may be TRBD1 or TRBD2 (5 bases each). The CDR3 sequence is 16 residues long. Trimming removed 7 bases from V and 0 bases from J, with 16 bases in between. Germline assignment: CDR1 MDHEN and CDR2 SYDVKM. In DNA form, the CDR3 reads TGTGCCAGCAAGGGGAGCGGTTTACTAGCCAAAAACATTCAGTACTTC. Translated: CASKGSGLLAKNIQYF.

A note on this clonotype: A single base separates this from a much larger clone, so it may be a read error. The rearrangement joins TRBV6-2 or TRBV6-3 to TRBJ2-7; D perhaps matches TRBD2 (5 bases). Germline CDR1 is MNHEY and CDR2 is SVGEGT. This CDR3 has 12 amino acids. Trimming removed 0 bases at V and 13 bases at J, with 13 bases between. CDR3 sequence reads: CASSYSTGRHYF. DNA of the CDR3: TGTGCCAGCAGTTACTCGACGGGGAGACACTACTTC.

Of note for this clonotype: A clone one base away is much larger, so this may be a read error. This chain joins TRBV5-1 and TRBJ2-3, with 13 bases lining up with TRBD2. The germline CDR1 and CDR2 sequences are SGHRS and YFSETQ. The CDR3 is made up of 17 amino acids. CDR3 region: CACSRLAGGGSTDTQYF. CDR3 coding DNA: TGCGCCTGCAGCAGACTAGCGGGAGGAGGAAGCACAGATACGCAGTATTTT.

This clonotype was seen many times. The chain joins TRBV20-1 to TRBJ2-1, with TRBD2 identical over 7 bases. The germline V gene has CDR1 DFQATT and CDR2 SNEGSKA (reference sequence). Unmatched junction bases numbered 6, after V lost 4 bases and J lost 0 bases. This CDR3 is built from 15 residues. The CDR3 bases are TGCAGTGCTAACCCGGGAGGAAGCTCCTACAATGAGCAGTTCTTC. It codes for CSANPGGSSYNEQFF.

The sample holds a few counts of this clonotype. The chain employs TRBV5-6 and TRBJ1-2, with unresolved D. Germline V gene lookup returns CDR1 SGHDT and CDR2 YYEEEE. The CDR3 runs to 15 residues. V gave up 4 bases and J gave up 3 bases, with 16 bases separating them. The CDR3 is CASSTLLGRDYGYTF. The CDR3 coding sequence is TGTGCCAGCAGCACCTTGTTAGGTCGGGACTATGGCTACACCTTC.

As for this clonotype: A read error may explain this, as a much larger clone is one base away. The chain combines TRBV11-2 with TRBJ1-1; the D gene is possibly TRBD1 (5 bases). CDR1 is SGHAT, CDR2 FQNNGV, per germline. This CDR3 has 13 residues. CDR3 protein: CSSSFERGSEAFF. The CDR3 DNA reads as TGTTCCAGCAGCTTTGAAAGGGGAAGTGAAGCTTTCTTT.

Regarding this clonotype: Its ends do not fully match the called genes, so a read error is possible. This chain connects TRBV7-9 to TRBJ2-3; TRBD1 matches at 8 bases. Germline CDR1 reads SEHNR; CDR2 reads FQNEAQ (reference sequence). The CDR3 has 16 residues. The CDR3 coding sequence is TGTGCCAGCGGCTTAGCGGTACAGGGGGAACGGGATACGCAGTATTTT. This gives the protein CASGLAVQGERDTQYF.

Details on this clonotype: A much larger clone differs from this one at a single base, so this may be a read error. J is TRBJ2-1 and V is TRBV20-1; weak D call: TRBD1 (6 bases). The V gene's germline CDR1 is DFQATT and CDR2 SNEGSKA (reference sequence). CDR3 length equals 13 residues. The CDR3 loop is CSLPTDRTDEQFF. In DNA, the CDR3 is TGCAGCCTCCCGACCGACAGGACCGATGAGCAGTTCTTC.

The V call is TRBV20-1, the J call TRBJ2-1, with D uncertain. Germline CDR1 and CDR2: DFQATT and SNEGSKA (reference sequence). The CDR3 has 15 amino acids. Trimming stripped 0 bases from V and 0 bases from J, with 9 bases between. Written as DNA, the CDR3 is TGCAGTGCTAGAGATCCCAGTGGCTCCTACAATGAGCAGTTCTTC. Protein product: CSARDPSGSYNEQFF.

Remarks on this clonotype: Since a much larger clone is just one base distant, this may be a read error. The gene calls are TRBV6-9 and TRBJ2-3; perhaps TRBD1 as D (6 bases). V lost 6 bases to trimming and J lost 3 bases, with 13 bases between them. Germline V CDR1 and CDR2: MNHGY, SVAAGI. The CDR3 runs 14 residues. The CDR3 nucleotides read TGTGCCAGCAGGTTACAGGGTATAACAGATACGCAGTATTTT. Its protein is CASRLQGITDTQYF.

The sample holds a few counts of this clonotype. The rearrangement links TRBV4-2 to TRBJ1-2; TRBD1 aligns across 10 bases. V lost 4 bases to trimming and J lost 6 bases; unmatched junction nucleotides: 8. From germline, CDR1 is LGHNA and CDR2 YNFKEQ. This CDR3 region has 15 residues. CDR3 DNA sequence: TGTGCCAGCAGCCCCCAAGACAGGGGGCAGGATGGCTACACCTTC. This translates into CASSPQDRGQDGYTF.